This entry lists 10 T cell receptor beta chains sequenced from one sample in a study of blood T cells in healthy people across ages. The authors ran a second PCR of about 7 to 11 cycles using a sample-barcoded 5' primer and a J-beta primer mix. TCRdb reanalysed the 5' RACE reads using MiXCR and keeps one entry per CDR3 protein. The sample consists of just over 1 million distinct CDR3 sequences, over 35% of them appearing once. The sample was blood. These receptor sequences come from a woman aged 60-70 years in good health.

This clonotype was detected many times. The genes are TRBV6-5 and TRBJ2-7; 12 bases align to TRBD1. The germline V gene encodes CDR1 MNHEY and CDR2 SVGAGI. The V and J ends lost 6 bases and 0 bases, in that order; junction bases with no gene match: 3. The CDR3 covers 15 residues. The chain's CDR3 is CASRGQGAGSYEQYF. The CDR3 region has the DNA TGTGCCAGCAGGGGACAGGGGGCGGGCTCCTACGAGCAGTACTTC.

The chain is built from TRBV11-2 and TRBJ2-1; D tentatively reads TRBD1 or TRBD2 (7 bases each). Germline V gene data show CDR1 as SGHAT and CDR2 as FQNNGV. Trimming cost V 6 bases and J 11 bases, with 26 bases left between them. The CDR3 contains 16 residues. The CDR3 sequence is CASSQPGLAGGGKQFF. In DNA, the CDR3 is TGTGCCAGCAGTCAACCAGGGCTAGCAGGGGGAGGGAAGCAGTTCTTC.

The chain carries TRBV20-1 and TRBJ2-5, with TRBD1 matching 9 bases. The J call may be wrong; the DNA end is better matched by TRBJ2-7. The length of the CDR3 is 13 residues. In germline, CDR1 is DFQATT, CDR2 SNEGSKA (reference sequence). CDR3 loop: CSTGQGKLGEQYF. CDR3 sequence (DNA): TGCAGTACCGGACAGGGGAAATTGGGCGAGCAGTACTTC.

The gene calls are TRBV10-3 and TRBJ2-3; TRBD2 aligns across 11 bases. This CDR3 has 14 amino acids. Trimming cost V 9 bases and J 8 bases; bases outside gene matches: 10. Germline V gives CDR1 ENHRY, CDR2 SYGVKD. In DNA, the CDR3 is TGTGCCATAGGGACTAGCGGTTCCTCGGGTACGCAGTATTTT. As protein: CAIGTSGSSGTQYF.

Only a few counts were recorded for this clonotype. The gene calls are TRBV28 and TRBJ1-2; weak D call: TRBD1 (5 bases). V was trimmed by 3 bases and J by 2 bases, leaving 10 bases between them. Germline assignment: CDR1 MDHEN and CDR2 SYDVKM. The CDR3 is 14 residues long. CDR3 in amino acids: CASSLPTGNYGYTF. The CDR3 nucleotides read TGTGCCAGCAGTTTGCCTACAGGCAACTATGGCTACACCTTC.

The V call is TRBV10-2, the J call TRBJ2-1, with D perhaps assigned TRBD1 or TRBD2 (5 bases each). The CDR3 spans 15 residues. The ends were cut back, 6 bases at V and 1 base at J, with 13 bases in the middle. Germline V gene lookup returns CDR1 WSHSY and CDR2 SAAADI. The CDR3 DNA reads TGCGCCAGCAGGGAGGACATCTCTTCCTACAATGAGCAGTTCTTC. It is translated as CASREDISSYNEQFF.

The chain recombines TRBV16 with TRBJ1-2, with D perhaps matching TRBD1 (5 bases). This CDR3 is 13 amino acids long. The germline gives CDR1 KGHSY, CDR2 FQNENV. V was clipped by 5 bases and J by 7 bases, with 14 bases between them. CDR3 sequence (DNA): TGTGCCAGCAGCGACACAAGGGGTGGTGGCTACACCTTC. Amino acid sequence: CASSDTRGGGYTF.

This clonotype was counted between two and nine times. V is TRBV6-5 and J is TRBJ2-7; 9 bases fit TRBD1. J lost 0 bases, V lost 2 bases, and 14 bases had no gene match. Germline-derived CDR1 and CDR2 are MNHEY and SVGAGI. The CDR3 consists of 19 residues. CDR3 loop: CASSYVGGRGTGSSYEQYF. CDR3 coding DNA: TGTGCCAGCAGTTACGTGGGGGGGAGAGGGACAGGGAGCTCCTACGAGCAGTACTTC.

The chain has TRBV6-5 and TRBJ2-5, with D possibly TRBD1 on 5 matching bases. The CDR3 is 13 residues long. Germline CDR1 and CDR2: MNHEY and SVGAGI. The ends were cut back, 5 bases at V and 4 bases at J, with 11 bases in the middle. The CDR3 region is CASSPGHIETQYF. The DNA of the CDR3 is TGTGCCAGCAGTCCAGGACATATAGAGACCCAGTACTTC.

This clonotype was seen only a few times. The chain recombines TRBV27 with TRBJ2-5; TRBD2 matches 10 bases. V shed 1 base and J 0 bases; nucleotides not matched to a gene: 2. Germline V gene data show CDR1 as MNHEY and CDR2 as SMNVEV (reference sequence). This CDR3 is 16 amino acids long. The CDR3 region is CASSLYGLADQETQYF. The CDR3 coding sequence is TGTGCCAGCAGTTTATACGGACTAGCGGACCAAGAGACCCAGTACTTC.